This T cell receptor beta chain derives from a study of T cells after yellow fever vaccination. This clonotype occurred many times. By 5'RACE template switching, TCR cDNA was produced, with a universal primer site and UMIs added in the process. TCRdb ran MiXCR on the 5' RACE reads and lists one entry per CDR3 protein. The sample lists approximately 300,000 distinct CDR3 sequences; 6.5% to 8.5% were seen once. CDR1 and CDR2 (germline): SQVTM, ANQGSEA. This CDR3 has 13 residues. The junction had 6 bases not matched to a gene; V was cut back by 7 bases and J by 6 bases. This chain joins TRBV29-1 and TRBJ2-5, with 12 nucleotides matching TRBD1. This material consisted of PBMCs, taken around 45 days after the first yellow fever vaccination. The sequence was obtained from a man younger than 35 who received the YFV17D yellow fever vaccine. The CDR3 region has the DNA TGCAGCGCGGGGTGGGACAGGGGGCAGACCCAGTACTTC. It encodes CSAGWDRGQTQYF. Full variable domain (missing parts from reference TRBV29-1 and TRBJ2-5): SAVISQKPSRDICQRGTSLTIQCQVDSQVTMMFWYRQQPGQSLTLIATANQGSEATYESGFVIDKFPISRPNLTFSTLTVSNMSPEDSSIYLCSAGWDRGQTQYFGPGTRLLVL.